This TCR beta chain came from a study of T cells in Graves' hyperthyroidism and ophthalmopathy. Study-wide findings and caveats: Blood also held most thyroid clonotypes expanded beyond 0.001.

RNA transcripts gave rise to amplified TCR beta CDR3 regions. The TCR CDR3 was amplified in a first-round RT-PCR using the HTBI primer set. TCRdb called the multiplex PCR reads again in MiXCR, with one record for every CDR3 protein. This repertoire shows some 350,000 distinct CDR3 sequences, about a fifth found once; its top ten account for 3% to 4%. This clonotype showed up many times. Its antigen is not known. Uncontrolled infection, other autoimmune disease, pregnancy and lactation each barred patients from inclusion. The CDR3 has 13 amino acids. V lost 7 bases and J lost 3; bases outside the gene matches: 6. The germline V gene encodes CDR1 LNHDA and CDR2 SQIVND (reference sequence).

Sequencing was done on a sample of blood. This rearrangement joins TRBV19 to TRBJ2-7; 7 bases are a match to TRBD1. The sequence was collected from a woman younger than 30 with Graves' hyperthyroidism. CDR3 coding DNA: TGTGCCAGTATGGTGTCAGGGGGCTACGAGCAGTACTTC. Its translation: CASMVSGGYEQYF.